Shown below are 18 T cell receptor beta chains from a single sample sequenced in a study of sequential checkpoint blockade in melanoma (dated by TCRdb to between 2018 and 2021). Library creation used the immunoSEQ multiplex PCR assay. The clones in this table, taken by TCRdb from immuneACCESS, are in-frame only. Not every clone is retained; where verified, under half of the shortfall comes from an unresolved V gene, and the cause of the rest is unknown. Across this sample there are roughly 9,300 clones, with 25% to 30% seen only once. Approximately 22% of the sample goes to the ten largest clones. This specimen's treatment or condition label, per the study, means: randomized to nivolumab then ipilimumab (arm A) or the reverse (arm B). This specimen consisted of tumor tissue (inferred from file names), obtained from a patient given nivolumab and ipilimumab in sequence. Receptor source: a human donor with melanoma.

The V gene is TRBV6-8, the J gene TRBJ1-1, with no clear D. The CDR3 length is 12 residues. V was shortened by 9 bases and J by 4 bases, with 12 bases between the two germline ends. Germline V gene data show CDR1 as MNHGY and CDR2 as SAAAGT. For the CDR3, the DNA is TGTGCCAGGGGGAGATCGGGCACTGAAGCTTTCTTT. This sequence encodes CARGRSGTEAFF.

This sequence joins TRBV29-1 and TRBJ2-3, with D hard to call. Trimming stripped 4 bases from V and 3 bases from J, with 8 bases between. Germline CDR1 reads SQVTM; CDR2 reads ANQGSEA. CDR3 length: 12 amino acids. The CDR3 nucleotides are TGCAGCGTTGCGGAAGGGACAGATACGCAGTATTTT. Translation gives CSVAEGTDTQYF.

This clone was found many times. The CDR3 coding sequence is TGTGCCAGCACCGATCTAGCGGGGGACATACAATTTGAGCAGTTCTTC. It is translated as CASTDLAGDIQFEQFF. J is TRBJ2-1 and V is TRBV11-3; 10 bases are shared with TRBD2. The junction had 15 bases not matched to a gene; V was cut back by 7 bases and J by 9 bases. Germline-derived CDR1 and CDR2 are SGHNT and YENEEA. The length of the CDR3 is 16 residues. Variable domain in full (rest from reference TRBV11-3 and TRBJ2-1): EAGVVQSPRYKIIEKKQPVAFWCNPISGHNTLYWYLQNLGQGPELLIRYENEEAVDDSQLPKDRFSAERLKGVDSTLKIQPAELGDSAVYLCASTDLAGDIQFEQFFGPGTRLTVL.

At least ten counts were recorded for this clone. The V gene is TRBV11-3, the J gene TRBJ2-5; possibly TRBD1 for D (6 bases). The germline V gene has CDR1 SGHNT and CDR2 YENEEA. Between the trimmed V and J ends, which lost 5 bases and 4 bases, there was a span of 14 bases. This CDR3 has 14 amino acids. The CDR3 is CASSLQQGRETQYF. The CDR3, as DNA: TGTGCCAGCAGCCTCCAACAGGGACGAGAGACCCAGTACTTC.

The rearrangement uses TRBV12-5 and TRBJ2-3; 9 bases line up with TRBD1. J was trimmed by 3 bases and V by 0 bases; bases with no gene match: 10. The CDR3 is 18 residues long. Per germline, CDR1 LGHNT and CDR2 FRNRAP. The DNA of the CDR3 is TGTGCTAGTGGTTTGGTACGGGATGGACAGGGGCATACAGATACGCAGTATTTT. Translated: CASGLVRDGQGHTDTQYF.

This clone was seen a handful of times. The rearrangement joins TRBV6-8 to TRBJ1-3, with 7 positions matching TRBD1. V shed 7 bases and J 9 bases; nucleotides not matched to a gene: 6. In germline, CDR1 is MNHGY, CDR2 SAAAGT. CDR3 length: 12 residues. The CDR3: CASTQGGFTIYF. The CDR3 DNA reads TGTGCCAGCACTCAGGGGGGGTTCACCATATATTTT.

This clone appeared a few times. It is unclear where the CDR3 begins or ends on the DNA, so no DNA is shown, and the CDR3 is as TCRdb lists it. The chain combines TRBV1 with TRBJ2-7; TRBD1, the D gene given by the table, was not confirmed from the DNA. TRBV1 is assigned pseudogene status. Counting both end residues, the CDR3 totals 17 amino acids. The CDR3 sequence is CASSPLLVGQGAYEQYV.

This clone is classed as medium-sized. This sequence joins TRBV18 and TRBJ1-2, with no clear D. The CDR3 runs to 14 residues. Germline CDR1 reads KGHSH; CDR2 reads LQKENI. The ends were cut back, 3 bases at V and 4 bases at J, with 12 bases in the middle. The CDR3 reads CASSPPDAVYGYTF. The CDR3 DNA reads TGTGCCAGCTCACCCCCAGACGCCGTCTATGGCTACACCTTC.

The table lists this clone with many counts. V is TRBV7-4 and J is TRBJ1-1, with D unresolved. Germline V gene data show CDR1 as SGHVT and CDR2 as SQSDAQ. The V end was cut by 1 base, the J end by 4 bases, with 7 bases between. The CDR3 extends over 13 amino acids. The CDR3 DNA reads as TGTGCCAGCAGCTTAGTGGATTTCACTGAAGCTTTCTTT. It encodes CASSLVDFTEAFF.

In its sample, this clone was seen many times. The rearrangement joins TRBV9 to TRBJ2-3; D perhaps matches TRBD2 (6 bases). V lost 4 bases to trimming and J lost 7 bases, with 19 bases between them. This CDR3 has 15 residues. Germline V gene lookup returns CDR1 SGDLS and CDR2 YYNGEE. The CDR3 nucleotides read TGTGCCAGCAGCAATCGGGACCCTGGGGGGTATACGCAGTATTTT. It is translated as CASSNRDPGGYTQYF.

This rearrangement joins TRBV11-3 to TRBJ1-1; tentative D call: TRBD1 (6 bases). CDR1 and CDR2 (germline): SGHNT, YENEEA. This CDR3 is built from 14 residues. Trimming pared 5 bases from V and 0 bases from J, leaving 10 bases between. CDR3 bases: TGTGCCAGCAGCGAATACAGGGTGAACACTGAAGCTTTCTTT. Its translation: CASSEYRVNTEAFF.

Written as DNA, the CDR3 is TGTGCCAGTAGTATACCCGGGACAGCACAGCATTTT. Its protein product is CASSIPGTAQHF. This chain connects TRBV19 to TRBJ1-5; 7 bases are shared with TRBD1. Germline V gives CDR1 LNHDA, CDR2 SQIVND (reference sequence). V was pared by 2 bases and J by 13 bases, with 5 bases of the junction left unmatched. The CDR3 contains 12 residues.

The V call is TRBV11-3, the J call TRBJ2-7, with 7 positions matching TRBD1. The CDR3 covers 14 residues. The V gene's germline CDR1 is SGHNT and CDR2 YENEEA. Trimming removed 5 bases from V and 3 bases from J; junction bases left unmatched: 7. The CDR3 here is CASSRGGRVYEQYV. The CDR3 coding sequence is TGTGCCAGCAGCCGAGGGGGCAGGGTCTACGAGCAGTACGTC.

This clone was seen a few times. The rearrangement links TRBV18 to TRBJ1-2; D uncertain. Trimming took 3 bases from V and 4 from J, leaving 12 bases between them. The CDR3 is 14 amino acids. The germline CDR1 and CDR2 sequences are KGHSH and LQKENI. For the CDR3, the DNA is TGTGCCAGCTCACCCCTTACAGAAATCTATGGCTACACCTTC. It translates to CASSPLTEIYGYTF.

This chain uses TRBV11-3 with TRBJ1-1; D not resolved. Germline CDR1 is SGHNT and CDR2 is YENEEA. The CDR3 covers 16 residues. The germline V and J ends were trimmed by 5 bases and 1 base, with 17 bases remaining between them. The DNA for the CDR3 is TGTGCCAGCAGCCAAACACAAGGGAGCGAGAACACTGAAGCTTTCTTT. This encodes CASSQTQGSENTEAFF. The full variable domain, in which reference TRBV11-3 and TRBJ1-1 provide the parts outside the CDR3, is EAGVVQSPRYKIIEKKQPVAFWCNPISGHNTLYWYLQNLGQGPELLIRYENEEAVDDSQLPKDRFSAERLKGVDSTLKIQPAELGDSAVYLCASSQTQGSENTEAFFGQGTRLTVV.

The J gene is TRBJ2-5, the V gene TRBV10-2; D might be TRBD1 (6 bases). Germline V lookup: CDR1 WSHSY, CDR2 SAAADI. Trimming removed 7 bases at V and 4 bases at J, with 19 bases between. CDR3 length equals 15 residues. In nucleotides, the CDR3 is TGCGCCAGCACGGATACAGGGAAACCAGGAGAGACCCAGTACTTC. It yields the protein CASTDTGKPGETQYF.

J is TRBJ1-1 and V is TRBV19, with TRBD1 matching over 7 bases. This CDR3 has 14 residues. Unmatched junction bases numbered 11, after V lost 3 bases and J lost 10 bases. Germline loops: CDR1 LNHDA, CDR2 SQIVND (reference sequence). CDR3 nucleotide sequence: TGTGCCAGTAGTATTGGTTTCGGGGCAGGGGGAGCTTTCTTT. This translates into CASSIGFGAGGAFF.

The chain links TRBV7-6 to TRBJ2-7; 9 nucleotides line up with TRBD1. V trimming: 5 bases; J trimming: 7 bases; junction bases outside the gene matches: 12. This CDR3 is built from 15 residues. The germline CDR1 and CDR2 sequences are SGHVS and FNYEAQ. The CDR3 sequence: CASSIPGTGSGEQYV. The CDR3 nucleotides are TGTGCCAGCAGCATCCCCGGGACAGGGTCGGGAGAGCAGTACGTC.